The clone carrying this T cell receptor (beta chain) has just a few counts. The antigen remains undetermined. cDNA libraries for TCR alpha and TCR beta, carrying sample barcodes and UMIs, came from 5'RACE with constant-segment primers. Each CDR3 protein gets one entry after TCRdb re-called the 5' RACE reads with MiXCR. This sample carries about 360,000 distinct CDR3 sequences, 13% to 15% of them seen once, and the ten largest clones take around a fifth. This sample was included in a study of T-cell memory formation after mild COVID-19. At the level of the study: In these data, TCR clusters were largely donor specific. Study results and limitations: Day 15 to 85 contractors were CD4/CD8 balanced; later expanders leaned CD4+. That cross-reactive memory joined was suggested by some responding clones appearing in pre-infection memory.

V was clipped by 0 bases and J by 8 bases, with 26 bases between them. The CDR3 spans 19 residues. Germline CDR1 MNHEY, CDR2 SVGAGI. The V gene is TRBV6-5, the J gene TRBJ2-1; TRBD1 is a possible D gene (5 bases). Sequenced input: PBMCs or a T cell subset sorted from them (not recorded which). The sequence was obtained from a man aged 18 to 29 who had mild COVID-19 (a few samples of this study predate the infection). Cell type and time point are not known. Here the CDR3 DNA reads TGTGCCAGCAGTTACTCGAGATTAGTTCTTGGACATCCTAGGGATGAGCAGTTCTTC. It yields the protein CASSYSRLVLGHPRDEQFF.